Presented here are 17 T cell receptor beta chains from one specimen sequenced in a study of blood T cell repertoires in COVID-19. Sequencing was performed with immunoSEQ multiplex PCR; in TCRdb, only in-frame clones are kept and a portion is missing. The repertoire has just under 65,000 clones, around 80% of them found once; the top ten carry around 5.3%. The sequencing sample was made of peripheral blood. The origin of the receptors is a human donor in a cohort sampled during active COVID-19.

The V call is TRBV7-9, the J call TRBJ1-1; D gene unclear. V lost 2 bases and J 1 base, leaving 11 bases between the germline ends. CDR1 and CDR2 from the germline V gene are SEHNR and FQNEAQ (reference sequence). This CDR3 contains 15 residues. The CDR3 region is CASSLKLATNTEAFF. The CDR3 nucleotides are TGTGCCAGCAGCTTAAAGTTGGCCACGAACACTGAAGCTTTCTTT.

Remarks on this clone: Other nucleotide sequences from this sample produce the same CDR3. This sequence joins TRBV11-2 and TRBJ2-1; 10 bases line up with TRBD2. The CDR3 has 13 residues. Germline CDR1 SGHAT, CDR2 FQNNGV. V lost 6 bases to trimming and J lost 6 bases; unmatched junction nucleotides: 2. The CDR3 protein is CASRAGGRNEQFF. The CDR3 nucleotides read TGTGCCAGCAGAGCGGGGGGGCGCAATGAGCAGTTCTTC.

J is TRBJ2-3 and V is TRBV2; 12 bases fit TRBD2. The CDR3 is 15 amino acids. Germline assignment: CDR1 SNHLY and CDR2 FYNNEI. V trimming: 6 bases; J trimming: 5 bases; junction bases outside the gene matches: 6. CDR3 region: CASRASGGAVDTQYF. The CDR3 nucleotides read TGTGCCAGCAGGGCTAGCGGGGGGGCCGTAGATACGCAGTATTTT. Full variable domain (rest looked up from reference TRBV2 and TRBJ2-3): EPEVTQTPSHQVTQMGQEVILRCVPISNHLYFYWYRQILGQKVEFLVSFYNNEISEKSEIFDDQFSVERPDGSNFTLKIRSTKLEDSAMYFCASRASGGAVDTQYFGPGTRLTVL.

The chain uses TRBV7-3 and TRBJ2-3; D is perhaps TRBD2 (5 bases). Germline V gene lookup returns CDR1 SGHTA and CDR2 FQGTGA. The CDR3 totals 13 residues. The V gene lost 2 bases and the J gene lost 3 bases, with 6 bases spanning the gap. The CDR3 DNA follows: TGTGCCAGCAGCTTACCGGGAACAGATACGCAGTATTTT. Protein product: CASSLPGTDTQYF. Filled out from reference TRBV7-3 and TRBJ2-3, the complete variable domain reads GAGVSQTPSNKVTEKGKYVELRCDPISGHTALYWYRQSLGQGPEFLIYFQGTGAADDSGLPNDRFFAVRPEGSVSTLKIQRTERGDSAVYLCASSLPGTDTQYFGPGTRLTVL.

This chain uses TRBV9 with TRBJ2-7; perhaps TRBD2 as D (7 bases). Germline assignment: CDR1 SGDLS and CDR2 YYNGEE. V gave up 0 bases and J gave up 3 bases, with 13 bases separating them. The CDR3 sequence is 15 residues long. The CDR3 spells CASSVGWGGVYEQYF. For the CDR3, the DNA is TGTGCCAGCAGCGTAGGATGGGGGGGCGTCTACGAGCAGTACTTC.

The chain employs TRBV5-4 and TRBJ1-2, with a possible D match to TRBD1 (5 bases). With 4 bases removed from V and 7 bases from J, the gap between germline ends came to 20 bases. Germline V lookup: CDR1 SGHNT, CDR2 YYREEE (reference sequence). CDR3 size: 15 residues. Here the CDR3 DNA reads TGTGCCAGCAGCGCACACAGTGGGGGGGTCGTTGGCTACACCTTC. It yields the protein CASSAHSGGVVGYTF.

CDR3 sequence (DNA): TGTGCCAGCAGTCGGGATGAGACTGGAAACACCATATATTTT. It codes for CASSRDETGNTIYF. The V call is TRBV6-1, the J call TRBJ1-3; D not certain. Germline V gene lookup returns CDR1 MNHNS and CDR2 SASEGT. V lost 5 bases, J lost 2 bases, and 10 bases lay in between. The CDR3 loop spans 14 amino acids.

This clone occurred once. The chain has TRBV27 and TRBJ1-2; D possibly corresponds to TRBD1 (6 bases). V was pared by 4 bases and J by 7 bases, with 13 bases between. This CDR3 is built from 13 residues. Germline V lookup: CDR1 MNHEY, CDR2 SMNVEV (reference sequence). The CDR3 spells CASSWTRGGGYTF. For the CDR3, the DNA is TGTGCCAGCAGTTGGACCCGAGGGGGTGGCTACACCTTC.

The chain combines TRBV24-1 with TRBJ2-1, with 11 bases fitting TRBD2. Trimming removed 3 bases from V and 2 bases from J; junction bases left unmatched: 11. Germline V gene lookup returns CDR1 KGHDR and CDR2 SFDVKD. This CDR3 comprises 19 residues. CDR3 residues: CATSDPTSGGDNAYNEQFF. In DNA, the CDR3 is TGTGCCACCAGTGATCCCACTAGCGGGGGAGACAACGCCTACAATGAGCAGTTCTTC.

The chain combines TRBV15 with TRBJ2-7; D may be TRBD1 (5 bases). The CDR3 totals 14 residues. Looked up from germline, CDR1 is LNHNV and CDR2 is YYDKDF (reference sequence). The V end was cut by 2 bases, the J end by 1 base, with 9 bases between. The CDR3 here is CATSRQGSSYEQYF. The CDR3 DNA sequence: TGTGCCACCAGCAGACAGGGTTCTTCCTACGAGCAGTACTTC.

The V and J genes are TRBV19 and TRBJ1-1; perhaps TRBD1 as D (5 bases). CDR1 and CDR2 from the germline V gene are LNHDA and SQIVND (reference sequence). The CDR3 loop spans 13 amino acids. V lost 6 bases to trimming and J lost 4 bases, with 12 bases between them. The CDR3 protein is CASRADGGTEAFF. In DNA, the CDR3 is TGTGCCAGTAGGGCCGACGGGGGCACTGAAGCTTTCTTT.

The sample holds one count of this clone. This chain links TRBV19 with TRBJ2-5; 7 nucleotides agree with TRBD1. With V trimmed by 1 base and J by 3 bases, 8 bases remained unmatched. Per the germline V gene, CDR1 is LNHDA and CDR2 is SQIVND (reference sequence). The CDR3 contains 16 residues. CDR3 residues: CASSIVPTGLEETQYF. The CDR3 DNA reads TGTGCCAGTAGTATAGTCCCGACAGGGTTAGAAGAGACCCAGTACTTC.

J is TRBJ1-2 and V is TRBV27, with D unresolved. The length of the CDR3 is 13 residues. The germline V gene has CDR1 MNHEY and CDR2 SMNVEV (reference sequence). V was trimmed by 5 bases and J by 6 bases, leaving 13 bases between them. CDR3 protein: CASSPSKRDGYTF. CDR3 coding DNA: TGTGCCAGCAGTCCCTCGAAGCGGGATGGCTACACCTTC.

The chain uses TRBV19 and TRBJ2-2; no clear D. CDR3 length: 13 residues. The germline V gene has CDR1 LNHDA and CDR2 SQIVND (reference sequence). V was pared by 4 bases and J by 5 bases, with 8 bases between. The CDR3 loop is CASSTPGTGELFF. In DNA, the CDR3 is TGTGCCAGTAGTACACCCGGGACCGGGGAGCTGTTTTTT.

CDR3: CASSLARQGGGNTIYF. CDR3 DNA sequence: TGTGCCAGCAGCTTAGCCCGGCAGGGAGGTGGAAACACCATATATTTT. The chain joins TRBV7-2 to TRBJ1-3, with D tentatively TRBD1 (5 bases). The CDR3 contains 16 residues. V lost 0 bases and J 3 bases, leaving 12 bases between the germline ends. Germline V gene data show CDR1 as SGHTA and CDR2 as FQGNSA. The entire variable domain, with the rest obtained from reference TRBV7-2 and TRBJ1-3, is as follows: GAGVSQSPSNKVTEKGKDVELRCDPISGHTALYWYRQSLGQGLEFLIYFQGNSAPDKSGLPSDRFSAERTGGSVSTLTIQRTQQEDSAVYLCASSLARQGGGNTIYFGEGSWLTVV.

This clone was seen only a few times. The V gene is TRBV3-1 (or the pseudogene TRBV3-2), the J gene TRBJ1-5; the D gene is possibly TRBD1 (6 bases). Trimming left V 8 bases short and J 0 bases short, with 11 bases between. The length of the CDR3 is 14 residues. CDR1 and CDR2 from the germline V gene are LGHDT and YNNKEL (reference sequence). CDR3: CASSKGDSNQPQHF. In DNA form, the CDR3 reads TGTGCCAGCTCGAAGGGGGATAGCAATCAGCCCCAGCATTTT.

V is TRBV5-1 and J is TRBJ1-2, with D perhaps TRBD1 (5 bases). CDR1 SGHRS and CDR2 YFSETQ come from the germline V gene. This CDR3 is 12 amino acids long. Trimming took off 2 bases at V and 6 bases at J, with 8 bases between the two ends. Here the CDR3 DNA reads TGCGCCAGCAGCTTTGGGGGGGATGGCTACACCTTC. Protein sequence: CASSFGGDGYTF.